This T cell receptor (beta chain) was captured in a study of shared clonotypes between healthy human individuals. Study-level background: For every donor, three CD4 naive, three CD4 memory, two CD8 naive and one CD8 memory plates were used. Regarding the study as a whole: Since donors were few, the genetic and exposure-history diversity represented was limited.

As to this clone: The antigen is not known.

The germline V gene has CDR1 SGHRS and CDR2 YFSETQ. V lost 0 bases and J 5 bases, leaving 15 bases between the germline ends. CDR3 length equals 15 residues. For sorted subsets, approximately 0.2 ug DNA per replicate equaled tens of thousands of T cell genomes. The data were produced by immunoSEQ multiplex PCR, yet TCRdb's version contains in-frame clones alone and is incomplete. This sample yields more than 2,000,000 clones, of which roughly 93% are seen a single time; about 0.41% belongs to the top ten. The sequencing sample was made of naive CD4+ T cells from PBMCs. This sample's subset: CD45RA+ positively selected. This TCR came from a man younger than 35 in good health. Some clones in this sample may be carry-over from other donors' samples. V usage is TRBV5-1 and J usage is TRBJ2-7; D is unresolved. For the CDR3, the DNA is TGCGCCAGCAGCTTGGATTCAGCAGGTTTCGACGAGCAGTACTTC. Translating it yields CASSLDSAGFDEQYF.